One sample yielded the 23 T cell receptor beta chains listed below, sequenced in a study of blood T cell repertoires in COVID-19. TCRdb keeps only in-frame clones here, not all; method: immunoSEQ multiplex PCR. Seen here are approximately 300,000 clones, 88% observed once, and the top ten hold 4%. Material: peripheral blood. Every receptor here comes from a woman aged 45 to 65 with active or convalescent COVID-19.

The chain combines TRBV5-4 with TRBJ2-5; TRBD2 matches at 8 bases. This CDR3 spans 15 amino acids. Germline trimming cut 1 base from V and 2 bases from J; bases unmatched to any gene: 4. Germline loops: CDR1 SGHNT, CDR2 YYREEE (reference sequence). The CDR3 nucleotides are TGTGCCAGCAGCTTGACTAGCGGATCTCAAGAGACCCAGTACTTC. Translation: CASSLTSGSQETQYF.

V and J are TRBV19 and TRBJ1-5; D gene ambiguous. Looked up from germline, CDR1 is LNHDA and CDR2 is SQIVND (reference sequence). The CDR3 extends over 17 amino acids. The V end was cut by 3 bases, the J end by 2 bases, with 17 bases between. The CDR3 DNA sequence: TGTGCCAGTAGTATTAACCTGGACTACTATGGCAATCAGCCCCAGCATTTT. Amino acid sequence: CASSINLDYYGNQPQHF. The whole variable domain, remainder taken from reference TRBV19 and TRBJ1-5, is DGGITQSPKYLFRKEGQNVTLSCEQNLNHDAMYWYRQDPGQGLRLIYYSQIVNDFQKGDIAEGYSVSREKKESFPLTVTSAQKNPTAFYLCASSINLDYYGNQPQHFGDGTRLSIL.

The chain joins TRBV19 to TRBJ2-3; 7 bases map to TRBD1. Germline assignment: CDR1 LNHDA and CDR2 SQIVND (reference sequence). This CDR3 comprises 15 residues. Trimming removed 0 bases from V and 2 bases from J; junction bases left unmatched: 2. The CDR3 sequence: CASSIDRGITDTQYF. CDR3 nucleotide sequence: TGTGCCAGTAGTATAGACAGGGGGATCACAGATACGCAGTATTTT.

CDR3 DNA sequence: TGTGCCAGCAGTTTTCTTAGCTACGAGCAGTACTTC. It is translated as CASSFLSYEQYF. The chain links TRBV28 to TRBJ2-7; D gene ambiguous. This CDR3 has 12 residues. CDR1 is MDHEN and CDR2 is SYDVKM in the germline V gene. The V end lost 3 bases, the J end lost 3 bases, and 6 bases lay between the germline ends.

The chain uses TRBV5-1 and TRBJ2-3; D might be TRBD2 (6 bases). CDR1 is SGHRS, CDR2 YFSETQ, per germline. The CDR3 length is 16 residues. V was shortened by 1 base and J by 1 base, with 13 bases between the two germline ends. CDR3 sequence (DNA): TGCGCCAGCAGCTTGAGCCGGTCTAGCGGCACAGATACGCAGTATTTT. Protein: CASSLSRSSGTDTQYF.

The chain employs TRBV5-1 and TRBJ1-4, with TRBD1 as a possible D gene (6 bases). Germline CDR1 is SGHRS and CDR2 is YFSETQ. The CDR3 has 17 amino acids. Trimming cost V 0 bases and J 8 bases, with 20 bases left between them. This CDR3 reads CASSLGQDPLRYEKLFF. DNA of the CDR3: TGCGCCAGCAGCTTGGGACAGGACCCCCTTCGCTACGAAAAACTGTTTTTT.

The gene calls are TRBV27 and TRBJ1-1, with TRBD1 matching over 7 bases. Per germline, CDR1 MNHEY and CDR2 SMNVEV (reference sequence). This CDR3 is built from 16 residues. J was trimmed by 3 bases and V by 6 bases; bases with no gene match: 13. CDR3 residues: CASSQNRLRGYTEAFF. The CDR3 DNA reads as TGTGCCAGCAGCCAGAACCGCCTCAGGGGGTACACTGAAGCTTTCTTT.

V gene TRBV6-2 or TRBV6-3 combines with J gene TRBJ2-3; TRBD2 is a possible D gene (6 bases). CDR1 MNHEY and CDR2 SVGEGT come from the germline V gene. The germline V and J ends were trimmed by 5 bases and 0 bases, with 9 bases remaining between them. CDR3 length: 14 residues. The CDR3 coding sequence is TGTGCCAGCAGTAAGAGCGGGAGCACAGATACGCAGTATTTT. It is translated as CASSKSGSTDTQYF.

This clone was seen a handful of times. The chain uses TRBV30 and TRBJ2-1; TRBD1 is a possible D gene (5 bases). The CDR3 consists of 14 residues. V was shortened by 0 bases and J by 7 bases, with 13 bases between the two germline ends. CDR1 and CDR2 (germline): GTSNPN, SVGIG (reference sequence). CDR3 region: CAWSVRGSGNEQFF. The CDR3 DNA reads TGTGCCTGGAGTGTTAGGGGCTCCGGGAATGAGCAGTTCTTC.

Only a few counts were recorded for this clone. The chain recombines TRBV12-5 with TRBJ1-1, with 8 bases matching TRBD1. CDR1 and CDR2 from the germline V gene are LGHNT and FRNRAP. Unmatched junction bases numbered 4, after V lost 6 bases and J lost 4 bases. The CDR3 spans 13 residues. CDR3 amino acids: CASGIDRGTEAFF. CDR3 bases: TGTGCTAGTGGCATTGACAGGGGCACTGAAGCTTTCTTT.

Regarding this clone: The junction differs from germline at one of its ends, possibly a read error. The CDR3 nucleotides are TGTGCTAGCAGCCGTACAGGGGGTGGCACCGGGGAGCTGTTTTTT. Protein: CASSRTGGGTGELFF. The V gene is TRBV7-7, the J gene TRBJ2-2, with 8 bases identical to TRBD1. The CDR3 contains 15 residues. Germline assignment: CDR1 SSHAT and CDR2 FNYEAQ (reference sequence).

This chain connects TRBV10-3 to TRBJ2-7; 15 nucleotides line up with TRBD2. There are 18 residues in the CDR3. Unmatched junction bases numbered 11, after V lost 3 bases and J lost 5 bases. Per germline, CDR1 ENHRY and CDR2 SYGVKD. CDR3 sequence (DNA): TGTGCCATCAGTGACGGGACTAGCGGGAGGTGGTTGGGGGACGAGCAGTACTTC. Its protein is CAISDGTSGRWLGDEQYF.

V is TRBV29-1 and J is TRBJ1-2; D uncertain. Trimming stripped 2 bases from V and 4 bases from J, with 11 bases between. This CDR3 region has 13 residues. Per the germline V gene, CDR1 is SQVTM and CDR2 is ANQGSEA. The CDR3 nucleotides are TGCAGCGTTGAAACGGGGATCAGCTATGGCTACACCTTC. It yields the protein CSVETGISYGYTF. The entire variable domain, with the rest obtained from reference TRBV29-1 and TRBJ1-2, is as follows: SAVISQKPSRDICQRGTSLTIQCQVDSQVTMMFWYRQQPGQSLTLIATANQGSEATYESGFVIDKFPISRPNLTFSTLTVSNMSPEDSSIYLCSVETGISYGYTFGSGTRLTVV.

The chain employs TRBV28 and TRBJ1-1; no clear D. The CDR3 length is 13 residues. V lost 6 bases and J 4 bases, leaving 12 bases between the germline ends. Germline CDR1 reads MDHEN; CDR2 reads SYDVKM. CDR3 bases: TGTGCCAGCAGAAACCCCGGGGTCACTGAAGCTTTCTTT. This encodes CASRNPGVTEAFF.

The chain carries TRBV27 and TRBJ2-5, with D tentatively TRBD1 (5 bases). Per germline, CDR1 MNHEY and CDR2 SMNVEV (reference sequence). The CDR3 has 15 amino acids. The V end lost 5 bases, the J end lost 3 bases, and 16 bases lay between the germline ends. CDR3 nucleotide sequence: TGTGCCAGCAGTCCAATCGGACATCGGAAAGAGACCCAGTACTTC. Encoded protein: CASSPIGHRKETQYF.

The chain carries TRBV28 and TRBJ1-5, with no clear D. The germline CDR1 and CDR2 sequences are MDHEN and SYDVKM. This CDR3 contains 16 residues. Trimming pared 4 bases from V and 6 bases from J, leaving 19 bases between. The CDR3 nucleotides read TGTGCCAGCAGTTCCGAGGGATCCATCGGGCCTCAGCCCCAGCATTTT. Amino acid sequence: CASSSEGSIGPQPQHF.

This clone occurred once. The gene calls are TRBV3-1 (or the pseudogene TRBV3-2) and TRBJ1-5, with 10 bases aligning to TRBD1. The length of the CDR3 is 16 residues. Germline values: CDR1 LGHDT, CDR2 YNNKEL (reference sequence). The J segment lost 2 bases and the V segment lost 0 bases, leaving 1 base of the junction unmatched. The CDR3 region has the DNA TGTGCCAGCAGCCAAGAGGGGACAGGGGGCAATCAGCCCCAGCATTTT. It yields the protein CASSQEGTGGNQPQHF.

This clone was recorded once. The rearrangement links TRBV19 to TRBJ2-6; D is undetermined. The germline CDR1 and CDR2 sequences are LNHDA and SQIVND (reference sequence). V dropped 5 bases and J dropped 2 bases, with 10 bases sitting between them. The CDR3 extends over 15 amino acids. Here the CDR3 DNA reads TGTGCCAGTAGTTCAGACTTCGCTGGGGCCAACGTCCTGACTTTC. Protein product: CASSSDFAGANVLTF.

The chain has TRBV3-1 (or the pseudogene TRBV3-2) and TRBJ2-7; 9 positions agree with TRBD1. CDR1 is LGHDT and CDR2 is YNNKEL in the germline V gene (reference sequence). V shed 4 bases and J 3 bases; nucleotides not matched to a gene: 7. This CDR3 comprises 15 residues. The CDR3 coding sequence is TGTGCCAGCAGCCTCGGACAGGGGCTCTACTACGAGCAGTACTTC. It yields the protein CASSLGQGLYYEQYF.

This chain uses TRBV11-2 with TRBJ1-1; 8 bases line up with TRBD1. There are 15 residues in the CDR3. Germline CDR1 is SGHAT and CDR2 is FQNNGV. Trimming at V came to 5 bases and at J to 5 bases, leaving 10 bases not matched to a gene. The CDR3 here is CASSARQGLPTEAFF. In DNA, the CDR3 is TGTGCCAGCAGCGCACGACAGGGGTTGCCTACTGAAGCTTTCTTT.

This sequence joins TRBV9 and TRBJ1-2, with TRBD1 identical over 7 bases. This CDR3 comprises 15 residues. V shed 5 bases, J shed 5 bases, and the junction held 12 bases outside the gene matches. The V gene's germline CDR1 is SGDLS and CDR2 YYNGEE. CDR3 loop: CASSKAPGQTYGYTF. CDR3 DNA sequence: TGTGCCAGCAGTAAGGCTCCGGGACAGACTTATGGCTACACCTTC.

This sequence joins TRBV7-2 and TRBJ1-1, with 7 bases identical to TRBD1. With 2 bases clipped from V and 4 bases from J, the junction kept 7 bases outside the gene matches. The CDR3 consists of 15 residues. Germline CDR1 is SGHTA and CDR2 is FQGNSA. The CDR3 loop reads CASSLMTGRGTEAFF. The CDR3 DNA reads as TGTGCCAGCAGCTTAATGACAGGGCGGGGCACTGAAGCTTTCTTT.

The rearrangement links TRBV20-1 to TRBJ1-1; tentative D call: TRBD1 (6 bases). The CDR3 contains 14 residues. The germline V gene has CDR1 DFQATT and CDR2 SNEGSKA (reference sequence). Trimming took 3 bases from V and 4 from J, leaving 15 bases between them. This CDR3 reads CSASKGGASTEAFF. CDR3 coding DNA: TGCAGTGCTAGTAAGGGGGGGGCTAGCACTGAAGCTTTCTTT.